This T cell receptor (beta chain) was retrieved from a study of cytotoxic CD8 clonotypes in ibrutinib-treated CLL. Sequenced by immunoSEQ multiplex PCR; TCRdb stores in-frame clones only, minus some. The profile shows over 200,000 clones, 70% to 75% of them singletons. The CDR3 covers 14 residues. The V gene lost 4 bases and the J gene lost 1 base, with 11 bases spanning the gap. Germline loops: CDR1 SGHRS, CDR2 YFSETQ. The sequences come from PBMCs, collected after 12 months of ibrutinib treatment. This chain uses TRBV5-1 with TRBJ1-1; unclear D gene. The TCR sequence derives from a human donor with chronic lymphocytic leukemia. The DNA for the CDR3 is TGCGCCAGCAGCGCAAGACGGGGGAACACTGAAGCTTTCTTT. Translating gives CASSARRGNTEAFF.